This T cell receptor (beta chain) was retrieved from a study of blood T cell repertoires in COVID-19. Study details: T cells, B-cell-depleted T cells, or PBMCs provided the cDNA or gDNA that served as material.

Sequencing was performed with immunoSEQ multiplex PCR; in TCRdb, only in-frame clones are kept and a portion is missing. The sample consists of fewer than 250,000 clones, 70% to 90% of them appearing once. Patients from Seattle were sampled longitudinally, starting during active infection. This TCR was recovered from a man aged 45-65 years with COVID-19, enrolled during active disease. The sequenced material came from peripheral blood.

The CDR3 nucleotides are TGTGCCAGCAGCCGGACAGTACCCTATAATTCACCCCTCCACTTT. Translation: CASSRTVPYNSPLHF. The genes are TRBV5-5 and TRBJ1-6, with D tentatively TRBD1 (6 bases). Between the trimmed V and J ends, which lost 4 bases and 2 bases, there was a span of 10 bases. The CDR3 consists of 15 residues. Germline lookup yields CDR1 SGHKS and CDR2 YYEKEE (reference sequence). The full variable domain, with the rest looked up from reference TRBV5-5 and TRBJ1-6, is DAGVTQSPTHLIKTRGQQVTLRCSPISGHKSVSWYQQVLGQGPQFIFQYYEKEERGRGNFPDRFSARQFPNYSSELNVNALLLGDSALYLCASSRTVPYNSPLHFGNGTRLTVT.